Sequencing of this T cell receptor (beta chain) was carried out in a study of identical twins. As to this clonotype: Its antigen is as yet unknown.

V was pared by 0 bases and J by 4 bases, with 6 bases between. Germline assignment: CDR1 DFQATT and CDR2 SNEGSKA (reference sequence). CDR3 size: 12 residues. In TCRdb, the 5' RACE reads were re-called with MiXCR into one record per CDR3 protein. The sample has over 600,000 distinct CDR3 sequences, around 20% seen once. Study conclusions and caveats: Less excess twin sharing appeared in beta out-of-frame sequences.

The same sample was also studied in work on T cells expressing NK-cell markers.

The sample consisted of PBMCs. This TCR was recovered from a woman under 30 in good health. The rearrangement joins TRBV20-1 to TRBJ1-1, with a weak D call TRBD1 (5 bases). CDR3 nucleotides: TGCAGTGCTAGAGATCAGGGCACTGAAGCTTTCTTT. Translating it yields CSARDQGTEAFF.